These 23 T cell receptor beta chains originate from one sample sequenced in a study of cytomegalovirus exposure and HLA in healthy donors. Amplification used 60 Vbeta primers and 13 Jbeta primers. TCRdb keeps only in-frame clones here, not all; method: immunoSEQ multiplex PCR. Of more than 150,000 clones in the sample, more than 75% were seen once. Sequences were obtained from PBMCs. These receptors all come from a male donor in good health and CMV-seronegative.

V usage is TRBV10-3 and J usage is TRBJ2-4, with 15 positions matching TRBD2. CDR3 length: 16 amino acids. J gave up 6 bases and V 4 bases, and 4 bases lay outside the gene matches. Germline V CDR1 and CDR2: ENHRY, SYGVKD. The CDR3 bases are TGTGCCATCAGTGGGACTAGCGGGAGGGCCGCAAACATTCAGTACTTC. The encoded protein is CAISGTSGRAANIQYF.

This sequence joins TRBV15 and TRBJ2-7; TRBD1 agrees at 7 bases. CDR1 is LNHNV, CDR2 YYDKDF, per germline (reference sequence). The CDR3 runs to 14 residues. V lost 5 bases and J lost 2; bases outside the gene matches: 6. CDR3 in DNA: TGTGCCACCAGCGTGAGACAGGGCCCCTACGAGCAGTACTTC. It translates to CATSVRQGPYEQYF.

This clone was observed a handful of times. The chain uses TRBV19 and TRBJ1-5, with 7 positions matching TRBD1. V shed 4 bases and J 6 bases; nucleotides not matched to a gene: 6. The CDR3 consists of 14 residues. Per the germline V gene, CDR1 is LNHDA and CDR2 is SQIVND (reference sequence). The CDR3 DNA sequence: TGTGCCAGTAGTAGACAGGGAAAGAGTCAGCCCCAGCATTTT. This translates into CASSRQGKSQPQHF.

The genes are TRBV9 and TRBJ2-7; 9 bases align to TRBD1. J lost 5 bases, V lost 3 bases, and 12 bases had no gene match. The CDR3 covers 16 residues. CDR1 and CDR2 from the germline V gene are SGDLS and YYNGEE. The CDR3 DNA is TGTGCCAGCAGCGCCGCTACGGGACAGGGTAGCGACGAGCAGTACTTC. Residues: CASSAATGQGSDEQYF.

The rearrangement joins TRBV28 to TRBJ2-7; a possible D gene is TRBD1 (5 bases). CDR3 length: 14 amino acids. The germline V and J ends were trimmed by 7 bases and 0 bases, with 13 bases remaining between them. Germline V gene data show CDR1 as MDHEN and CDR2 as SYDVKM. Here the CDR3 DNA reads TGTGCCAGCACCAGGGTGGGGATCTCCTACGAGCAGTACTTC. The encoded protein is CASTRVGISYEQYF. The whole variable domain, remainder taken from reference TRBV28 and TRBJ2-7, is DVKVTQSSRYLVKRTGEKVFLECVQDMDHENMFWYRQDPGLGLRLIYFSYDVKMKEKGDIPEGYSVSREKKERFSLILESASTNQTSMYLCASTRVGISYEQYFGPGTRLTVT.

The gene calls are TRBV25-1 and TRBJ2-7; D ambiguous. Trimming left V 1 base short and J 6 bases short, with 10 bases between. CDR3 size: 13 residues. CDR1 MGHDK and CDR2 SYGVNS come from the germline V gene. CDR3 region: CASSEFVAVEQYF. The DNA of the CDR3 is TGTGCCAGCAGTGAATTCGTGGCTGTCGAGCAGTACTTC.

The chain joins TRBV7-6 to TRBJ2-1, with D possibly TRBD2 on 6 matching bases. Trimming stripped 10 bases from V and 5 bases from J, with 18 bases between. Germline lookup yields CDR1 SGHVS and CDR2 FNYEAQ. This CDR3 region has 14 residues. The CDR3 loop is CATQIWRGDNEQFF. CDR3 nucleotide sequence: TGTGCCACCCAGATTTGGAGGGGCGACAATGAGCAGTTCTTC.

The chain joins TRBV5-4 to TRBJ1-6; no clear D gene. Germline CDR1 SGHNT, CDR2 YYREEE (reference sequence). The CDR3 has 15 residues. Trimming took 4 bases from V and 14 from J, leaving 22 bases between them. CDR3 in amino acids: CASSPTPDRPGTLHF. The CDR3 DNA is TGTGCCAGCAGCCCAACCCCCGACCGGCCGGGAACCCTCCACTTT.

The genes are TRBV11-1 and TRBJ2-4; a weak D match, TRBD2 (5 bases). CDR3 size: 17 residues. Germline V lookup: CDR1 SGHAT, CDR2 FQDESV (reference sequence). V lost 3 bases to trimming and J lost 3 bases, with 18 bases between them. The CDR3 here is CASSFLGLRIRKNIQYF. Written as DNA, the CDR3 is TGTGCCAGCAGCTTTCTCGGACTTCGGATCCGCAAAAACATTCAGTACTTC.

The gene calls are TRBV7-9 and TRBJ2-2, with TRBD2 as a possible D gene (6 bases). The V gene lost 4 bases and the J gene lost 3 bases, with 21 bases spanning the gap. Germline loops: CDR1 SEHNR, CDR2 FQNEAQ (reference sequence). This CDR3 has 18 residues. The DNA for the CDR3 is TGTGCCAGCAGCTCCCCCGTCGGAGGGGCGGTAGACACCGGGGAGCTGTTTTTT. Translation: CASSSPVGGAVDTGELFF.

The chain recombines TRBV6-5 with TRBJ1-6; 7 bases are shared with TRBD1. This CDR3 is 15 amino acids long. The ends lost 6 bases at V and 7 bases at J; junction bases unmatched: 9. The germline V gene has CDR1 MNHEY and CDR2 SVGAGI. CDR3 amino acids: CASSPRDSQNSPLHF. CDR3 in DNA: TGTGCCAGCAGCCCCCGGGACAGTCAGAATTCACCCCTCCACTTT.

V and J are TRBV6-6 and TRBJ1-1; D remains unclear. This CDR3 has 14 amino acids. Germline CDR1 is MNHNY and CDR2 is SVGAGI (reference sequence). With 6 bases removed from V and 1 base from J, the gap between germline ends came to 12 bases. DNA of the CDR3: TGTGCCAGCAGATTTGACTGGCAGAACACTGAAGCTTTCTTT. It codes for CASRFDWQNTEAFF.

This clone was counted once. The V call is TRBV15, the J call TRBJ2-5; tentatively, D is TRBD1 (5 bases). CDR3 size: 13 residues. Germline V gene lookup returns CDR1 LNHNV and CDR2 YYDKDF (reference sequence). The germline V and J ends were trimmed by 3 bases and 0 bases, with 5 bases remaining between them. Here the CDR3 reads CATSRDNQETQYF. CDR3 DNA: TGTGCCACCAGCAGGGACAACCAAGAGACCCAGTACTTC.

The rearrangement joins TRBV6-5 to TRBJ2-7; maybe TRBD1 (6 bases). Trimming removed 4 bases from V and 3 bases from J, with 10 bases in between. The germline V gene has CDR1 MNHEY and CDR2 SVGAGI. The CDR3 is 13 amino acids. CDR3 sequence (DNA): TGTGCCAGCAGTTCGATACAGGGCTACGAGCAGTACTTC. Amino acid sequence: CASSSIQGYEQYF.

The chain is built from TRBV28 and TRBJ2-2, with no clear D. In germline, CDR1 is MDHEN, CDR2 SYDVKM. V was pared by 6 bases and J by 7 bases, with 9 bases between. This CDR3 has 12 residues. The CDR3 region is CASSPSHGELFF. In DNA, the CDR3 is TGTGCCAGCAGCCCGTCACACGGGGAGCTGTTTTTT.

The sample holds one count of this clone. The rearrangement links TRBV11-2 to TRBJ2-7, with a tentative D call TRBD1 (6 bases). The length of the CDR3 is 12 residues. Germline V gene sequence: CDR1 SGHAT, CDR2 FQNNGV. V was clipped by 3 bases and J by 5 bases, with 8 bases between them. CDR3 coding DNA: TGTGCCAGCAGCTTCACAGGGAACGAGCAGTACTTC. This codes for CASSFTGNEQYF.

CDR3 region: CASSLAGVAGNTIYF. The DNA for the CDR3 is TGTGCCAGCAGCTTGGCAGGGGTCGCTGGAAACACCATATATTTT. The gene calls are TRBV5-4 and TRBJ1-3; D perhaps matches TRBD1 (6 bases). The CDR3 spans 15 residues. Germline V CDR1 and CDR2: SGHNT, YYREEE (reference sequence). V lost 0 bases, J lost 2 bases, and 9 bases lay in between.

The chain recombines TRBV5-4 with TRBJ1-2; 11 bases map to TRBD1. Germline V gene sequence: CDR1 SGHNT, CDR2 YYREEE (reference sequence). Germline trimming cut 0 bases from V and 4 bases from J; bases unmatched to any gene: 8. The CDR3 is made up of 17 amino acids. The CDR3 nucleotides are TGTGCCAGCAGCTTGGGAGTCCCGGGACAGGGGGTCTATGGCTACACCTTC. Residues: CASSLGVPGQGVYGYTF.

This clone was seen only a few times. The rearrangement links TRBV14 to TRBJ2-7; 9 positions match TRBD1. The CDR3 runs 16 residues. Germline CDR1 and CDR2: SGHDN and FVKESK. The V and J ends lost 4 bases and 0 bases, in that order; junction bases with no gene match: 7. CDR3 in DNA: TGTGCCAGCAGCCGAAGACAGGGGGGGAGCTCCTACGAGCAGTACTTC. Encoded protein: CASSRRQGGSSYEQYF.

Here the CDR3 DNA reads TGTGCCAGCACGGTCGTCGGCAATCAGCCCCAGCATTTT. Translating it yields CASTVVGNQPQHF. The V gene is TRBV28, the J gene TRBJ1-5, with unresolved D. The CDR3 loop spans 13 amino acids. V was clipped by 7 bases and J by 2 bases, with 9 bases between them. Germline assignment: CDR1 MDHEN and CDR2 SYDVKM. Looking up the rest from reference TRBV28 and TRBJ1-5 gives the full variable domain: DVKVTQSSRYLVKRTGEKVFLECVQDMDHENMFWYRQDPGLGLRLIYFSYDVKMKEKGDIPEGYSVSREKKERFSLILESASTNQTSMYLCASTVVGNQPQHFGDGTRLSIL.

The chain recombines TRBV7-9 with TRBJ2-1; a weak D match, TRBD2 (5 bases). V lost 5 bases to trimming and J lost 2 bases, with 16 bases between them. Germline V gene sequence: CDR1 SEHNR, CDR2 FQNEAQ (reference sequence). This CDR3 has 16 amino acids. CDR3 DNA sequence: TGTGCCAGCAGCGCCGGACTTCTGACAACCTACAATGAGCAGTTCTTC. Protein product: CASSAGLLTTYNEQFF.

This clone was seen a few times. The DNA is left out, because the CDR3 cannot be placed on it with certainty; the CDR3 is given as TCRdb lists it. The chain recombines TRBV7-2 with TRBJ1-1; the table's D call, TRBD1, has no DNA check behind it. The length of the CDR3 is 12 amino acids, counting both ends. Per germline, CDR1 SGHTA and CDR2 FQGNSA. The CDR3 sequence: CASSFGPGEAFF.

The rearrangement uses TRBV7-9 and TRBJ2-1; no firm D call. The V gene lost 3 bases and the J gene lost 0 bases, with 3 bases spanning the gap. Germline V gene lookup returns CDR1 SEHNR and CDR2 FQNEAQ (reference sequence). The CDR3 sequence is 13 residues long. In DNA, the CDR3 is TGTGCCAGCAGCTTCAGCTCCTACAATGAGCAGTTCTTC. This gives the protein CASSFSSYNEQFF.